The 22 T cell receptor beta chains given below trace back to one sample, sequenced in a study of cytomegalovirus exposure and HLA in healthy donors. The PCR contained 60 Vbeta and 13 Jbeta primers. Measured with immunoSEQ multiplex PCR; TCRdb has only the in-frame clones, and not every one. The table has around 150,000 clones, around three quarters seen once. The sequencing input was PBMCs. These receptors all stem from a man between 35 and 55 years old in good health and CMV-seropositive.

Only a few counts were recorded for this clone. The chain links TRBV6-1 to TRBJ1-2; tentative D call: TRBD1 (5 bases). CDR1 and CDR2 from the germline V gene are MNHNS and SASEGT. V was clipped by 5 bases and J by 6 bases, with 13 bases between them. CDR3 size: 13 residues. The CDR3 DNA is TGTGCCAGCAGTATACAGGTTTGGGATGGCTACACCTTC. It yields the protein CASSIQVWDGYTF.

The chain carries TRBV10-3 and TRBJ2-7, with a weak D call TRBD2 (7 bases). With 2 bases removed from V and 4 bases from J, the gap between germline ends came to 12 bases. Germline V gene sequence: CDR1 ENHRY, CDR2 SYGVKD. The CDR3 extends over 14 amino acids. The CDR3 loop reads CAISEGGGAYEQYF. Here the CDR3 DNA reads TGTGCCATCAGTGAGGGGGGGGGCGCTTACGAGCAGTACTTC.

CDR3: CASSSTGGPAFF. The CDR3 DNA reads as TGTGCCAGCAGTTCGACAGGGGGCCCGGCTTTCTTT. The J gene is TRBJ1-1, the V gene TRBV28, with TRBD1 matching over 10 bases. Germline assignment: CDR1 MDHEN and CDR2 SYDVKM. This CDR3 comprises 12 residues. The ends lost 4 bases at V and 11 bases at J; junction bases unmatched: 4.

This clone was counted once. The J gene is TRBJ1-3, the V gene TRBV5-1; 9 bases line up with TRBD1. CDR3 length equals 17 residues. Per germline, CDR1 SGHRS and CDR2 YFSETQ. V lost 0 bases and J lost 2; bases outside the gene matches: 6. The DNA of the CDR3 is TGCGCCAGCAGCTTGGAGTTGTGGACAGGGGCTGGAAACACCATATATTTT. Encoded protein: CASSLELWTGAGNTIYF.

The chain recombines TRBV15 with TRBJ2-5, with 12 nucleotides matching TRBD2. The length of the CDR3 is 16 residues. Germline CDR1 is LNHNV and CDR2 is YYDKDF (reference sequence). J was trimmed by 5 bases and V by 3 bases; bases with no gene match: 7. The CDR3: CATSSGLAGSVETQYF. CDR3 DNA sequence: TGTGCCACCAGCAGTGGACTAGCGGGAAGCGTGGAGACCCAGTACTTC.

This clone was seen a few times. The chain is built from TRBV7-6 and TRBJ2-1, with D uncertain. This CDR3 has 15 amino acids. Trimming left V 7 bases short and J 4 bases short, with 17 bases between. From germline, CDR1 is SGHVS and CDR2 FNYEAQ. CDR3 DNA sequence: TGTGCCAGCAACCTAGACTCAGCTACATACAATGAGCAGTTCTTC. Translation: CASNLDSATYNEQFF.

This clone has just a few counts. The CDR3 sequence: CASSSGTDLETQYF. CDR3 nucleotides: TGTGCCAGCAGCTCCGGGACTGACTTGGAGACCCAGTACTTC. The chain carries TRBV7-9 and TRBJ2-5, with a tentative D call TRBD2 (6 bases). The CDR3 has 14 residues. The ends were cut back, 4 bases at V and 5 bases at J, with 14 bases in the middle. Germline V gene data show CDR1 as SEHNR and CDR2 as FQNEAQ (reference sequence).

This chain's CDR3 is CASSLGGGQNTGELFF. CDR3 nucleotides: TGTGCCAGCAGCTTAGGGGGGGGACAGAACACCGGGGAGCTGTTTTTT. The V call is TRBV11-3, the J call TRBJ2-2; possible D gene TRBD2, 7 bases. Trimming took 1 base from V and 1 from J, leaving 10 bases between them. The CDR3 spans 16 residues. The V gene's germline CDR1 is SGHNT and CDR2 YENEEA. The complete variable domain, with remaining parts taken from reference TRBV11-3 and TRBJ2-2, reads EAGVVQSPRYKIIEKKQPVAFWCNPISGHNTLYWYLQNLGQGPELLIRYENEEAVDDSQLPKDRFSAERLKGVDSTLKIQPAELGDSAVYLCASSLGGGQNTGELFFGEGSRLTVL.

This clone was picked up a small number of times. This sequence joins TRBV4-1 and TRBJ1-1; tentative D call: TRBD1 (6 bases). The CDR3 spans 15 residues. V lost 4 bases to trimming and J lost 4 bases, with 16 bases between them. The germline V gene has CDR1 MGHRA and CDR2 YSYEKL. This chain's CDR3 is CASSLFPTGSTEAFF. The CDR3 nucleotides read TGCGCCAGCAGCCTTTTTCCAACAGGGAGCACTGAAGCTTTCTTT.

J is TRBJ2-5 and V is TRBV7-9; D remains unclear. CDR3 length: 12 residues. Trimming took off 5 bases at V and 5 bases at J, with 9 bases between the two ends. The germline gives CDR1 SEHNR, CDR2 FQNEAQ (reference sequence). The chain's CDR3 is CASSPYRETQYF. DNA for the CDR3: TGTGCCAGCAGCCCCTATCGGGAGACCCAGTACTTC.

This sequence joins TRBV5-6 and TRBJ1-2, with 7 nucleotides matching TRBD1. With 3 bases clipped from V and 4 bases from J, the junction kept 9 bases outside the gene matches. Germline V lookup: CDR1 SGHDT, CDR2 YYEEEE. The CDR3 is 15 amino acids. The CDR3 coding sequence is TGTGCCAGCAGCTCGGCCGGGACAGCCCCCTATGGCTACACCTTC. This sequence encodes CASSSAGTAPYGYTF.

CDR3 DNA sequence: TGTGCCAGCAGCTCGGCGGGGACAGGGTCCTACGAGCAGTACTTC. Its translation is CASSSAGTGSYEQYF. The chain uses TRBV11-2 and TRBJ2-7; 9 bases match TRBD1. Germline CDR1 reads SGHAT; CDR2 reads FQNNGV. Trimming removed 4 bases from V and 1 base from J; junction bases left unmatched: 5. CDR3 length equals 15 residues.

The chain couples TRBV5-8 to TRBJ2-1; 10 bases match TRBD2. The CDR3 has 16 amino acids. Per germline, CDR1 SGHTS and CDR2 YDEGEE. J lost 3 bases, V lost 5 bases, and 8 bases had no gene match. The CDR3 reads CASSMTGLASYNEQFF. The CDR3 DNA reads TGTGCCAGCAGTATGACGGGACTAGCGAGCTACAATGAGCAGTTCTTC.

This chain joins TRBV4-1 and TRBJ2-7; 12 bases match TRBD1. The J segment lost 3 bases and the V segment lost 0 bases, leaving 12 bases of the junction unmatched. The length of the CDR3 is 19 residues. Germline V gives CDR1 MGHRA, CDR2 YSYEKL. For the CDR3, the DNA is TGCGCCAGCAGCCAAGAAGGGGGCAGAGGGACAGGGGGCTTCTACGAGCAGTACTTC. Amino acid sequence: CASSQEGGRGTGGFYEQYF.

The chain uses TRBV7-9 and TRBJ2-3; D is possibly TRBD2 (5 bases). V lost 3 bases and J 1 base, leaving 11 bases between the germline ends. Germline V gives CDR1 SEHNR, CDR2 FQNEAQ (reference sequence). The CDR3 runs 15 residues. CDR3 coding DNA: TGTGCCAGCAGCTTTGCCCCAGCGGGCACAGATACGCAGTATTTT. This translates into CASSFAPAGTDTQYF.

The chain links TRBV30 to TRBJ2-2; 12 bases fit TRBD2. Germline CDR1 GTSNPN, CDR2 SVGIG (reference sequence). The trim removed 5 bases at V and 3 bases at J, leaving 7 bases unmatched. The CDR3 covers 16 residues. The CDR3 loop reads CAWLTSGRAYTGELFF. In DNA form, the CDR3 reads TGTGCCTGGTTGACTAGCGGGAGAGCGTACACCGGGGAGCTGTTTTTT. Full variable domain (missing parts from reference TRBV30 and TRBJ2-2): SQTIHQWPATLVQPVGSPLSLECTVEGTSNPNLYWYRQAAGRGLQLLFYSVGIGQISSEVPQNLSASRPQDRQFILSSKKLLLSDSGFYLCAWLTSGRAYTGELFFGEGSRLTVL.

The chain combines TRBV6-5 with TRBJ2-2; no definite D call. This CDR3 has 12 residues. V lost 2 bases to trimming and J lost 8 bases, with 6 bases between them. From germline, CDR1 is MNHEY and CDR2 SVGAGI. The DNA of the CDR3 is TGTGCCAGCAGTTACCCAGATGGGGAGCTGTTTTTT. Translation: CASSYPDGELFF.

The rearrangement joins TRBV10-1 to TRBJ2-2; 8 nucleotides agree with TRBD1. Germline CDR1 and CDR2: WNHNN and SYGVQD (reference sequence). The V gene end was trimmed by 6 bases and the J gene end by 5 bases; junction bases not matched to a gene: 8. The CDR3 extends over 15 amino acids. The CDR3 spells CASSDRGPWTGELFF. As DNA, the CDR3 is TGCGCCAGCAGCGACAGGGGCCCATGGACCGGGGAGCTGTTTTTT.

The rearrangement uses TRBV5-4 and TRBJ2-4, with 12 bases fitting TRBD2. Germline V gene sequence: CDR1 SGHNT, CDR2 YYREEE (reference sequence). This CDR3 comprises 17 residues. With 2 bases clipped from V and 7 bases from J, the junction kept 10 bases outside the gene matches. The CDR3 is CASSFGLAGGLGNIQYF. CDR3 sequence (DNA): TGTGCCAGCAGCTTTGGCCTAGCGGGAGGGTTGGGGAACATTCAGTACTTC.

CDR3 sequence reads: CASSPISYEQYF. The CDR3 bases are TGTGCCAGCAGTCCCATCTCCTACGAGCAGTACTTC. This sequence joins TRBV27 and TRBJ2-7; D is unresolved. The CDR3 consists of 12 residues. In germline, CDR1 is MNHEY, CDR2 SMNVEV (reference sequence). V was trimmed by 5 bases and J by 0 bases, leaving 5 bases between them.

The V call is TRBV5-1, the J call TRBJ2-5; 7 bases line up with TRBD2. J was trimmed by 0 bases and V by 4 bases; bases with no gene match: 12. Germline CDR1 and CDR2: SGHRS and YFSETQ. The CDR3 runs to 17 residues. The CDR3 region is CASSLDGGRAYQETQYF. The CDR3 nucleotides read TGCGCCAGCAGCCTAGACGGGGGGAGGGCGTACCAAGAGACCCAGTACTTC. Full variable domain (remainder filled in from reference TRBV5-1 and TRBJ2-5): KAGVTQTPRYLIKTRGQQVTLSCSPISGHRSVSWYQQTPGQGLQFLFEYFSETQRNKGNFPGRFSGRQFSNSRSEMNVSTLELGDSALYLCASSLDGGRAYQETQYFGPGTRLLVL.

The chain uses TRBV4-1 and TRBJ2-7; 11 bases match TRBD2. Germline-derived CDR1 and CDR2 are MGHRA and YSYEKL. This CDR3 contains 16 residues. V lost 4 bases, J lost 5 bases, and 10 bases stayed unmatched. The CDR3 DNA follows: TGCGCCAGCAGCCCCCGGAGACTAGCGGGACCCGACGAGCAGTACTTC. Protein: CASSPRRLAGPDEQYF.